The T cell receptor beta chain described here comes from a study of metastatic and nonmetastatic thyroid tumors. Study context: Across blood and tumor or nodule tissue, repertoires from malignant and benign thyroid patients were compared with one another. Study-level results: A significant increase in TCR beta diversity was reportedly seen in malignant thyroid tumors relative to benign nodules, in blood and tumor.

Per the original methods: Clinicopathological groups supplied CDR3 differences that were used to build a distant-metastasis classifier for papillary thyroid cancer. TCRdb reassembled clones from the PCR reads with MiXCR. The V and J calls, along with clone size, are taken from TCRdb and not from the paper's own processing. Of 22,000 or so clones in the sample, approximately 22% are singletons; the top ten hold about two thirds. Every patient underwent thyroid surgery untreated. This clone has at least ten counts. The antigen remains unidentified. The sequenced sample consisted of blood. The receptor was derived from a male donor with papillary thyroid cancer or a benign thyroid nodule (not recorded which). Some clones in this sample may be carry-over from other donors' samples.

The CDR3 loop is CASSLSSLNTEAFF. The CDR3 DNA reads as TGTGCCAGCAGCTTATCCAGCCTGAACACTGAAGCTTTCTTT. The chain is built from TRBV7-3 and TRBJ1-1, with D hard to call. Germline values: CDR1 SGHTA, CDR2 FQGTGA. The CDR3 is 14 residues long. The ends were cut back, 2 bases at V and 0 bases at J, with 7 bases in the middle.